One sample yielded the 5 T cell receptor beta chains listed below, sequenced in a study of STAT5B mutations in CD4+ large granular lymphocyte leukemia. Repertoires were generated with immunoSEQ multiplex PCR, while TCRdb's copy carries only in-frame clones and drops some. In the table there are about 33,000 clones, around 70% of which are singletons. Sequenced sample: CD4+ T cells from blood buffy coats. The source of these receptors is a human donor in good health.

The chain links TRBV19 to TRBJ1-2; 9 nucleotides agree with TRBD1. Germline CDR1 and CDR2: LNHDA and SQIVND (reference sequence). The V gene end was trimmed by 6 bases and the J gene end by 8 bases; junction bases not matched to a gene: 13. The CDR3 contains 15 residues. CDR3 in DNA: TGTGCCAGTAGCAACATGGACAGGGGTTCTCGGGGCTACACCTTC. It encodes CASSNMDRGSRGYTF.

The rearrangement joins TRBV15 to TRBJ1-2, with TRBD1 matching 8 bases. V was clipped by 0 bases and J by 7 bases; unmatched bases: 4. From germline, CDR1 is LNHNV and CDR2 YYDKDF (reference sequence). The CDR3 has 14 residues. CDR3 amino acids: CATSRDRTGLGYTF. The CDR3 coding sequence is TGTGCCACCAGCAGAGATAGGACAGGGCTTGGCTACACCTTC.

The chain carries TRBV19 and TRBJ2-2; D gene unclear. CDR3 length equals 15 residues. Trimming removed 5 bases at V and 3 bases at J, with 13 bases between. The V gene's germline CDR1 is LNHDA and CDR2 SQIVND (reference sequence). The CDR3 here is CASSRTGGDTGELFF. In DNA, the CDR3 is TGTGCCAGTAGTCGTACGGGCGGCGACACCGGGGAGCTGTTTTTT.

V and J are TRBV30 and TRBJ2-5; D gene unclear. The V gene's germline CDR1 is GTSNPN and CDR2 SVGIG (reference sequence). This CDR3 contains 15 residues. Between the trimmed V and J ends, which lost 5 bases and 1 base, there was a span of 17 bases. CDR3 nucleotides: TGTGCCTGGGGGTCGTTCGTAAGGACCCAAGAGACCCAGTACTTC. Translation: CAWGSFVRTQETQYF. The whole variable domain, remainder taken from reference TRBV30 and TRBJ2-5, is SQTIHQWPATLVQPVGSPLSLECTVEGTSNPNLYWYRQAAGRGLQLLFYSVGIGQISSEVPQNLSASRPQDRQFILSSKKLLLSDSGFYLCAWGSFVRTQETQYFGPGTRLLVL.

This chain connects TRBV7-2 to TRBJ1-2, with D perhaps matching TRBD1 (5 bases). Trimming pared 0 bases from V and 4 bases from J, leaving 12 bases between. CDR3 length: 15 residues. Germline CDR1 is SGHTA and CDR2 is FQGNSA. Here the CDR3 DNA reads TGTGCCAGCAGCTTAGCTGGGGCCTATGGCTATGGCTACACCTTC. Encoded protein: CASSLAGAYGYGYTF.